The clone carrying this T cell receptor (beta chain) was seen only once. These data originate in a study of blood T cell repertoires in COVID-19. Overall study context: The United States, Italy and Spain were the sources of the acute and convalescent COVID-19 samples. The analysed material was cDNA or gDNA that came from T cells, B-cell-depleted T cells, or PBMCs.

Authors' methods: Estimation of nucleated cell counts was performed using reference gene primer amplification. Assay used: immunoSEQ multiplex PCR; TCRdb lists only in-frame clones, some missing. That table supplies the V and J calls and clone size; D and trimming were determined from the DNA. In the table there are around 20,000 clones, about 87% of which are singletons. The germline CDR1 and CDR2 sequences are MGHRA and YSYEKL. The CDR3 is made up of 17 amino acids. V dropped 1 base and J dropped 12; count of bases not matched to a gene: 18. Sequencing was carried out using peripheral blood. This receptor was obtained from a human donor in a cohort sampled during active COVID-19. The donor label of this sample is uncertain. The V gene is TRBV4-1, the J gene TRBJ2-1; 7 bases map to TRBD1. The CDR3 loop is CASSQVLDRKGGPRQFF. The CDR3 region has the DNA TGCGCCAGCAGCCAAGTGTTGGACCGCAAAGGGGGCCCAAGGCAGTTCTTC.